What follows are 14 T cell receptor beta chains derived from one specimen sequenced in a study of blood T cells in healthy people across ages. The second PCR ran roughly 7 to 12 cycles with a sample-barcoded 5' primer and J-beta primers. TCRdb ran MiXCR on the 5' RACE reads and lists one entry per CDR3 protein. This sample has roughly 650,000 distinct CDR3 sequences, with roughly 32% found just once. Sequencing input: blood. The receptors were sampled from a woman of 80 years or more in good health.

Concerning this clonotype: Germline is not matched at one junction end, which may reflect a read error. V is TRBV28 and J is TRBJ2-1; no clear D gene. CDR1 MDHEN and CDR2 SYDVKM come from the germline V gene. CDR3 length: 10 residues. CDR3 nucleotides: TGTGTCAGCAGCCACGAGGAGCAGTTCTTC. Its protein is CVSSHEEQFF. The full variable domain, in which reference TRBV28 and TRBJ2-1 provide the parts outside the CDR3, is DVKVTQSSRYLVKRTGEKVFLECVQDMDHENMFWYRQDPGLGLRLIYFSYDVKMKEKGDIPEGYSVSREKKERFSLILESASTNQTSMYLCVSSHEEQFFGPGTRLTVL.

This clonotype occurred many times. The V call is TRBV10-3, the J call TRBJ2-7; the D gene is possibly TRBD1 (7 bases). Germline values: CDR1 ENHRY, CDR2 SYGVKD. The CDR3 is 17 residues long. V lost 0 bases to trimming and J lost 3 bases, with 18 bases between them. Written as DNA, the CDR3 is TGTGCCATCAGTGAGTCTCGCGCGGGGACAGAGATCTACGAGCAGTACTTC. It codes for CAISESRAGTEIYEQYF.

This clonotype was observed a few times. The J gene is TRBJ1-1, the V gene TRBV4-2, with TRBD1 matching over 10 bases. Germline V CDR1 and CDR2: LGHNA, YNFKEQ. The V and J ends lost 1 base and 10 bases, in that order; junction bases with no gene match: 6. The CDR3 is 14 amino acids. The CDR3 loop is CASSQGDRGISAFF. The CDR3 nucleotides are TGTGCCAGCAGCCAAGGGGACAGGGGAATATCAGCTTTCTTT.

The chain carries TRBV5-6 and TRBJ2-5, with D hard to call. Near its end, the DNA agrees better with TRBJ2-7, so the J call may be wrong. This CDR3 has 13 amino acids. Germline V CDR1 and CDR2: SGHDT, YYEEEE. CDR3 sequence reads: CASSLGFLGEQYF. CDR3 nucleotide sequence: TGTGCCAGCAGCTTGGGCTTCCTGGGCGAGCAGTACTTC.

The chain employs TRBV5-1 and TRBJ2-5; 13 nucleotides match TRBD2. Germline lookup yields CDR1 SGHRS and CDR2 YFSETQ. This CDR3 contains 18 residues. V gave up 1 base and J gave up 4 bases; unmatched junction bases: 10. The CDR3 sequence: CASSLFPSGTSGAETQYF. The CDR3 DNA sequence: TGCGCCAGCAGCTTGTTTCCTTCCGGGACTAGCGGGGCAGAGACCCAGTACTTC.

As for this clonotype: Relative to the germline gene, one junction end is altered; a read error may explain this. DNA of the CDR3: TGTGCCTGCAGGGTCGACGGGGGGCCACACAATGAGCAGTACTTC. Protein: CACRVDGGPHNEQYF. This rearrangement joins TRBV7-9 to TRBJ2-5; maybe TRBD2 (7 bases). The CDR3 runs to 15 residues. Germline-derived CDR1 and CDR2 are SEHNR and FQNEAQ (reference sequence).

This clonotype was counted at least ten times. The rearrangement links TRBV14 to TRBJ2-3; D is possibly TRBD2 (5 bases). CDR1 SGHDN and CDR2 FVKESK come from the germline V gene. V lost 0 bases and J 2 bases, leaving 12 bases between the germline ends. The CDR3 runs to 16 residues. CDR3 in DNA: TGTGCCAGCAGCCAAGACTACGGGATTAACACAGATACGCAGTATTTT. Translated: CASSQDYGINTDTQYF.

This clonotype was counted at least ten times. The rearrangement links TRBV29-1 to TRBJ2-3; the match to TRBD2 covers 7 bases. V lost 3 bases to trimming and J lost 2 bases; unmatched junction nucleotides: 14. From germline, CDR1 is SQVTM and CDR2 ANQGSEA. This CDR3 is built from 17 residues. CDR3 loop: CSVEGGVLRGYTDTQYF. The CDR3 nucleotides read TGCAGCGTTGAGGGGGGGGTCCTCCGGGGGTACACAGATACGCAGTATTTT.

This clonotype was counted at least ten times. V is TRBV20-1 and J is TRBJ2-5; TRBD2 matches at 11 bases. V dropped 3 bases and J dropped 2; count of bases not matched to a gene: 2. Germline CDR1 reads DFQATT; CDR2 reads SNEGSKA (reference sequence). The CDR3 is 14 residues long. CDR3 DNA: TGCAGTGCTAGGGGGACTAGCGGACAAGAGACCCAGTACTTC. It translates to CSARGTSGQETQYF.

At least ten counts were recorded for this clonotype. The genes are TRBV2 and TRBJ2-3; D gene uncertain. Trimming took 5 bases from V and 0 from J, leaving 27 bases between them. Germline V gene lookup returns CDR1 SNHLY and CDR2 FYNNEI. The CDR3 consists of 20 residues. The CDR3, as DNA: TGTGCCAGCAGTTCCCAAAGCCCCAATTATGCCCTGCGGAGCACAGATACGCAGTATTTT. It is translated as CASSSQSPNYALRSTDTQYF.

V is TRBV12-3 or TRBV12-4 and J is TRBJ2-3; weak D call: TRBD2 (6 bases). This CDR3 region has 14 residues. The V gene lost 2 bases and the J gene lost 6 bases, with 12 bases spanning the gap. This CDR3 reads CASSLTGEGDTQYF. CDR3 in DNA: TGTGCCAGCAGTTTAACGGGAGAGGGGGATACGCAGTATTTT.

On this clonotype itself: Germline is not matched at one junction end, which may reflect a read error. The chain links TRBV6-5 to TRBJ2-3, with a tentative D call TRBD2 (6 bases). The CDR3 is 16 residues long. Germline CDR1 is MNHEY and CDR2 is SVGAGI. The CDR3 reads CASRYSGLAVTDTQYF. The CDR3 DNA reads TGTGCCAGCAGATACTCGGGACTGGCGGTCACAGATACGCAGTATTTT.

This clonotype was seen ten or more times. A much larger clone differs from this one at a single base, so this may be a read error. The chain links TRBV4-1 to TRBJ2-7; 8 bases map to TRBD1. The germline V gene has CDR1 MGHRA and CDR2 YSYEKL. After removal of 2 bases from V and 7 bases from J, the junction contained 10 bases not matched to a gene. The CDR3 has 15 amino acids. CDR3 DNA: TGCGCCAGCAGCCAATCCGGGACAGGTTACAATGAGCAGTACTTC. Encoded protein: CASSQSGTGYNEQYF.

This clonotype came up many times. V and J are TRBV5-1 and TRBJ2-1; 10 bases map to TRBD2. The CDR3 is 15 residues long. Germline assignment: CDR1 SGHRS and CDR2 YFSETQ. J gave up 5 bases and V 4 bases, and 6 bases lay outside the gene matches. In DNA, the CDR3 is TGCGCCAGCAGCAGACTAGCGGGCGGAAACAATGAGCAGTTCTTC. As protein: CASSRLAGGNNEQFF.